This section outlines one T cell receptor beta chain sequence together with its context. V lost 3 bases to trimming and J lost 4 bases, with 24 bases between them. This CDR3 has 17 residues. Germline V gives CDR1 GTSNPN, CDR2 SVGIG (reference sequence). TCR cDNA was made by 5'RACE template switching, adding a universal primer site and UMIs. TCRdb redid the calling of the 5' RACE reads with MiXCR, one entry per CDR3 protein. The sample has about 510,000 distinct CDR3 sequences; less than 25% are singletons. The sample comes from a study of T cells after yellow fever vaccination. This specimen was PBMCs, taken approximately 22 days after the first yellow fever vaccination. This sequence originates from a man between 18 and 35 years old who received the YFV17D yellow fever vaccine. The chain uses TRBV30 and TRBJ2-5; D unresolved. Here the CDR3 reads CAWRTPLGPTGRETQYF. As DNA, the CDR3 is TGTGCCTGGAGGACACCGCTGGGCCCCACCGGCAGAGAGACCCAGTACTTC.